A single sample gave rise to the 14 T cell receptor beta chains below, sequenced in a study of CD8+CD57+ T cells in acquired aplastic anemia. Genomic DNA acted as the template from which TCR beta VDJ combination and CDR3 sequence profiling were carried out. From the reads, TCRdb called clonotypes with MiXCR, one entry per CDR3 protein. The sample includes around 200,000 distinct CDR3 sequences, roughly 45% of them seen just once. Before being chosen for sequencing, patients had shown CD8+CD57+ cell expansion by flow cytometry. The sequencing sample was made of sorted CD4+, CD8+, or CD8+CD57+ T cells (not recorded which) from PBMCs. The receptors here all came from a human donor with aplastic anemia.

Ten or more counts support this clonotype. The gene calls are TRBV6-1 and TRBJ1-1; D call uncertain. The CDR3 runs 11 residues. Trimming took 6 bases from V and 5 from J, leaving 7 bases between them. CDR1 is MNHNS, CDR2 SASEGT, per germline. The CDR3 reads CASRGRTEAFF. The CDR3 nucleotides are TGTGCCAGCAGGGGGAGGACTGAAGCTTTCTTT.

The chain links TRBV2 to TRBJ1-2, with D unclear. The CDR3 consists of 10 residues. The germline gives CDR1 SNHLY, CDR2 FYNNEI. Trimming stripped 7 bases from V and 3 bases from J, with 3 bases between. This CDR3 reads CASTDYGYTF. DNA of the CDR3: TGTGCCAGCACCGACTATGGCTACACCTTC.

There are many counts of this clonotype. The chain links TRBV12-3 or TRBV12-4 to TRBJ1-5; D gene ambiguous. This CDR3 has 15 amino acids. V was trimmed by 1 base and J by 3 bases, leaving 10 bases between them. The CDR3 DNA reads TGTGCCAGCAGTTTAGGGCGGAACTACAATCAGCCCCAGCATTTT. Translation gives CASSLGRNYNQPQHF.

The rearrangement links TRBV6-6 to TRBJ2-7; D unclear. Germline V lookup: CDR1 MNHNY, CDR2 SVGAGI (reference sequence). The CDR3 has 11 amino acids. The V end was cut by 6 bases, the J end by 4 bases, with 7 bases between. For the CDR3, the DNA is TGTGCCAGCAGGGTGGGTTACGAGCAGTACTTC. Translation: CASRVGYEQYF.

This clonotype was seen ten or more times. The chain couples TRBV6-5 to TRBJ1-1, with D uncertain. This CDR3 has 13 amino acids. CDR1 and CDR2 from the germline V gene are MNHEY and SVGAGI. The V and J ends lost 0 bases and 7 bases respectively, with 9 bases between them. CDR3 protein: CASSYSGRNEAFF. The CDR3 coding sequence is TGTGCCAGCAGTTACTCGGGCAGGAATGAAGCTTTCTTT.

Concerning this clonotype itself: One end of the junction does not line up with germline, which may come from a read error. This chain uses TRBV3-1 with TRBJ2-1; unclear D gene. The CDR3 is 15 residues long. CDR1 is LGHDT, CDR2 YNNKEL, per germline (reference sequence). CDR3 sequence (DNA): TGTGCCAACAGCCACCTACTTAGTAGCTACAATGAGCAGTTCTTC. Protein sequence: CANSHLLSSYNEQFF.

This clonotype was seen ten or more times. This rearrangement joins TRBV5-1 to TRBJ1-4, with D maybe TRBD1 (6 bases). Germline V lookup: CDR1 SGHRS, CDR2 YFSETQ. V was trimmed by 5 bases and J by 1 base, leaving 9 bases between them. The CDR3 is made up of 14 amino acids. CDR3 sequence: CASSSGETNEKLFF. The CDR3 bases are TGCGCCAGCAGTTCAGGGGAAACTAATGAAAAACTGTTTTTT.

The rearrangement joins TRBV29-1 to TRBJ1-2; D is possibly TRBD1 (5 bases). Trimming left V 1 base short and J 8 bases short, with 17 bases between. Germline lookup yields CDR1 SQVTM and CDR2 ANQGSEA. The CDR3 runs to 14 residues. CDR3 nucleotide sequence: TGCAGCGTTGAAGCCCACCTTGCGAGGGACGGCTACACCTTC. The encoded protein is CSVEAHLARDGYTF.

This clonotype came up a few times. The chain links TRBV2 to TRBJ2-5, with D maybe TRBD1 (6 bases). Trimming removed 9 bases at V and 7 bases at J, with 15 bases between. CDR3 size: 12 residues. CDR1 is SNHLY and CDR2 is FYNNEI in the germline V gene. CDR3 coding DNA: TGTGCCAGACAGGGACAAGGCGGGACCCAGTACTTC. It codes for CARQGQGGTQYF.

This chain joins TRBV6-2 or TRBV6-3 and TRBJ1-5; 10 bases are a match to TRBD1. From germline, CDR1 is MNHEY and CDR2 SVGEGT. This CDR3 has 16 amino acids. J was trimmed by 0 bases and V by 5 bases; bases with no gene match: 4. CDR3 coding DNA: TGTGCCAGCAGTCCCGGACAGGGGGATAGCAATCAGCCCCAGCATTTT. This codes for CASSPGQGDSNQPQHF.

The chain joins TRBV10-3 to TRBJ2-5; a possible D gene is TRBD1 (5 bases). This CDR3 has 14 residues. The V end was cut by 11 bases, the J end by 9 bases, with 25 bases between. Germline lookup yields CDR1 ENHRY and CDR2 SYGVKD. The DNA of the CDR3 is TGTGCCGGCAGCGTGGGTCAGGGATTAGGGGCCCAGTACTTC. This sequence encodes CAGSVGQGLGAQYF.

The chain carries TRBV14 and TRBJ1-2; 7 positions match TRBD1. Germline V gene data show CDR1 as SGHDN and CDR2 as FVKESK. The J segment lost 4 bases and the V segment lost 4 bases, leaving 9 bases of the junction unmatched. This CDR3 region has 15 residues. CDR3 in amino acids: CASSRTGASLYGYTF. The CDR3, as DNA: TGTGCCAGCAGCCGGACAGGAGCCTCCCTCTATGGCTACACCTTC.

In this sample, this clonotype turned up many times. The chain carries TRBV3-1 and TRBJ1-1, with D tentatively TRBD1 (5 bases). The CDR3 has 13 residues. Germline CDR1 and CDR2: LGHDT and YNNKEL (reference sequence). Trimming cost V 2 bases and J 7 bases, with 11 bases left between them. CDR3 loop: CASSQRRDGEAFF. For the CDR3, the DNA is TGTGCCAGCAGCCAACGCAGGGATGGTGAAGCTTTCTTT.

CDR3 loop: CSVFSGQGETEAFF. The CDR3 DNA sequence: TGCAGCGTGTTTTCAGGACAGGGGGAGACTGAAGCTTTCTTT. V is TRBV29-1 and J is TRBJ1-1; TRBD1 aligns across 10 bases. The junction had 9 bases not matched to a gene; V was cut back by 6 bases and J by 5 bases. CDR3 length: 14 amino acids. The germline V gene encodes CDR1 SQVTM and CDR2 ANQGSEA.